The 31 T cell receptor beta chains below all came from one sample that was sequenced in a study of OX40 agonist ivuxolimab in advanced cancers. The assay was immunoSEQ multiplex PCR, and TCRdb's table has in-frame clones only and misses some. Altogether around 100,000 clones are present, around 90% being singletons, with the ten largest covering roughly 0.16%. The material was CD4+ or CD8+ T cells sorted from blood, obtained in a trial of the OX40 agonist ivuxolimab. These receptors all stem from an adult with an advanced solid tumor such as melanoma, head and neck, liver or kidney cancer.

The genes are TRBV19 and TRBJ2-1; 11 bases match TRBD1. Germline CDR1 LNHDA, CDR2 SQIVND (reference sequence). CDR3 size: 15 residues. The junction had 7 bases not matched to a gene; V was cut back by 7 bases and J by 5 bases. The CDR3 region has the DNA TGTGCCAGTAATCCGGGACAGGGGGTTCACAATGAGCAGTTCTTC. Protein product: CASNPGQGVHNEQFF.

Turning to this clone: Other nucleotide sequences from this sample produce the same CDR3. This sequence joins TRBV5-1 and TRBJ2-6; D uncertain. The CDR3 consists of 13 residues. Looked up from germline, CDR1 is SGHRS and CDR2 is YFSETQ. The V end lost 5 bases, the J end lost 0 bases, and 3 bases lay between the germline ends. The CDR3 here is CASSPSGANVLTF. The CDR3, as DNA: TGCGCCAGCAGTCCCTCTGGGGCCAACGTCCTGACTTTC.

The chain uses TRBV6-5 and TRBJ2-3; D is ambiguous. V lost 6 bases, J lost 5 bases, and 6 bases lay in between. This CDR3 spans 11 amino acids. Germline CDR1 reads MNHEY; CDR2 reads SVGAGI. CDR3 region: CASRDGDTQYF. CDR3 DNA: TGTGCCAGCAGAGACGGAGATACGCAGTATTTT.

The rearrangement joins TRBV6-5 to TRBJ2-3; 13 bases are a match to TRBD2. Trimming at V came to 4 bases and at J to 4 bases, leaving 5 bases not matched to a gene. This CDR3 is 16 amino acids long. Germline CDR1 MNHEY, CDR2 SVGAGI. The CDR3 reads CASSFRLAGGADTQYF. As DNA, the CDR3 is TGTGCCAGCAGTTTTAGACTAGCGGGAGGCGCAGATACGCAGTATTTT.

This clone was detected once. This chain joins TRBV5-1 and TRBJ1-6; maybe TRBD1 (6 bases). V was clipped by 4 bases and J by 7 bases, with 24 bases between them. The CDR3 contains 18 residues. The germline gives CDR1 SGHRS, CDR2 YFSETQ. The DNA for the CDR3 is TGCGCCAGCAGCACTCTCCTTCAGGGGCAGGGCTCCAATTCACCCCTCCACTTT. It yields the protein CASSTLLQGQGSNSPLHF.

This clone was counted a few times. This chain joins TRBV2 and TRBJ2-2; D not certain. The CDR3 sequence is 14 residues long. Germline lookup yields CDR1 SNHLY and CDR2 FYNNEI. The V gene lost 4 bases and the J gene lost 1 base, with 7 bases spanning the gap. This CDR3 is CASSGAGNTGELFF. The CDR3 nucleotides read TGTGCCAGCAGTGGGGCAGGGAACACCGGGGAGCTGTTTTTT.

This chain connects TRBV6-1 to TRBJ1-2; tentatively, D is TRBD1 (6 bases). CDR1 MNHNS and CDR2 SASEGT come from the germline V gene. The CDR3 consists of 14 residues. V lost 7 bases and J 7 bases, leaving 19 bases between the germline ends. In DNA form, the CDR3 reads TGTGCCAGCATCCCAGGGGCAGGGTCGGGTGGCTACACCTTC. Encoded protein: CASIPGAGSGGYTF.

This chain links TRBV7-2 with TRBJ2-1; TRBD1 matches at 7 bases. The CDR3 extends over 12 amino acids. Germline CDR1 reads SGHTA; CDR2 reads FQGNSA. V lost 5 bases and J lost 12; bases outside the gene matches: 7. This CDR3 is CASSEGAQRQFF. CDR3 nucleotide sequence: TGTGCCAGCAGCGAGGGGGCGCAGAGGCAGTTCTTC. Using reference TRBV7-2 and TRBJ2-1 for the parts outside the CDR3, the full variable domain is GAGVSQSPSNKVTEKGKDVELRCDPISGHTALYWYRQSLGQGLEFLIYFQGNSAPDKSGLPSDRFSAERTGGSVSTLTIQRTQQEDSAVYLCASSEGAQRQFFGPGTRLTVL.

This clone came up a few times. V and J are TRBV2 and TRBJ1-4, with D tentatively TRBD1 (6 bases). Germline V gene lookup returns CDR1 SNHLY and CDR2 FYNNEI. This CDR3 has 15 residues. The V gene lost 6 bases and the J gene lost 5 bases, with 16 bases spanning the gap. CDR3 DNA: TGTGCCAGCAGCGCATCCAGGGGTGGAAATGAAAAACTGTTTTTT. Its translation is CASSASRGGNEKLFF.

The chain recombines TRBV5-1 with TRBJ2-7, with 9 bases that match TRBD2. The length of the CDR3 is 15 residues. V gave up 4 bases and J gave up 1 base; unmatched junction bases: 6. The germline CDR1 and CDR2 sequences are SGHRS and YFSETQ. CDR3 nucleotides: TGCGCCAGCAGCGTGACTAGCGGAAATTCCTACGAGCAGTACTTC. This encodes CASSVTSGNSYEQYF.

The J gene is TRBJ2-2, the V gene TRBV11-3, with D unclear. V was pared by 5 bases and J by 5 bases, with 9 bases between. Per germline, CDR1 SGHNT and CDR2 YENEEA. CDR3 length: 13 residues. The CDR3 is CASSELRTGELFF. The CDR3 DNA reads as TGTGCCAGCAGCGAGTTGCGTACCGGGGAGCTGTTTTTT.

The CDR3 DNA follows: TGTGCCAGTAGTGCCATGGCGGGGAACTACAATGAGCAGTTCTTC. Translated: CASSAMAGNYNEQFF. The V call is TRBV19, the J call TRBJ2-1, with D possibly being TRBD2 (6 bases). Germline CDR1 and CDR2: LNHDA and SQIVND (reference sequence). CDR3 length equals 15 residues. V lost 5 bases and J lost 3, with 14 bases in between. The whole variable domain, filled in from reference TRBV19 and TRBJ2-1, reads DGGITQSPKYLFRKEGQNVTLSCEQNLNHDAMYWYRQDPGQGLRLIYYSQIVNDFQKGDIAEGYSVSREKKESFPLTVTSAQKNPTAFYLCASSAMAGNYNEQFFGPGTRLTVL.

The gene calls are TRBV5-4 and TRBJ1-4; unclear D gene. V lost 0 bases and J 0 bases, leaving 6 bases between the germline ends. Germline lookup yields CDR1 SGHNT and CDR2 YYREEE (reference sequence). The CDR3 has 15 amino acids. The CDR3 is CASSLEPATNEKLFF. The CDR3 DNA is TGTGCCAGCAGCTTGGAGCCAGCAACTAATGAAAAACTGTTTTTT.

The CDR3 DNA sequence: TGTGCCAGCAGGGGCCCCGACAGGGGTAGGAGCTATGGCTACACCTTC. The encoded protein is CASRGPDRGRSYGYTF. The V call is TRBV27, the J call TRBJ1-2; 8 nucleotides agree with TRBD1. The CDR3 has 16 amino acids. Trimming at V came to 6 bases and at J to 4 bases, leaving 13 bases not matched to a gene. Germline V lookup: CDR1 MNHEY, CDR2 SMNVEV (reference sequence).

The rearrangement joins TRBV29-1 to TRBJ2-5; a possible D gene is TRBD2 (7 bases). The CDR3 extends over 15 amino acids. CDR1 and CDR2 (germline): SQVTM, ANQGSEA. V lost 5 bases to trimming and J lost 2 bases, with 18 bases between them. The CDR3 sequence is CSVKRGGGFQETQYF. The CDR3 DNA is TGCAGCGTTAAAAGAGGGGGAGGGTTTCAAGAGACCCAGTACTTC. The full variable domain, in which reference TRBV29-1 and TRBJ2-5 provide the parts outside the CDR3, is SAVISQKPSRDICQRGTSLTIQCQVDSQVTMMFWYRQQPGQSLTLIATANQGSEATYESGFVIDKFPISRPNLTFSTLTVSNMSPEDSSIYLCSVKRGGGFQETQYFGPGTRLLVL.

This chain uses TRBV7-3 with TRBJ2-4; 7 positions agree with TRBD1. V lost 5 bases, J lost 7 bases, and 5 bases stayed unmatched. CDR3 size: 13 residues. The germline V gene has CDR1 SGHTA and CDR2 FQGTGA. CDR3 in amino acids: CASSRQGGNIQYF. Written as DNA, the CDR3 is TGTGCCAGCAGCCGACAGGGCGGGAACATTCAGTACTTC.

The chain has TRBV5-1 and TRBJ2-3; 8 nucleotides line up with TRBD2. The CDR3 extends over 18 amino acids. From germline, CDR1 is SGHRS and CDR2 YFSETQ. After removal of 0 bases from V and 0 bases from J, the junction contained 9 bases not matched to a gene. In DNA form, the CDR3 reads TGCGCCAGCAGCTTGGCCAGGGGAGCGGGGGTTAGCACAGATACGCAGTATTTT. Translating gives CASSLARGAGVSTDTQYF.

The chain is built from TRBV11-3 and TRBJ2-1; D might be TRBD2 (5 bases). Trimming removed 1 base at V and 3 bases at J, with 7 bases between. The CDR3 is made up of 14 amino acids. CDR1 SGHNT and CDR2 YENEEA come from the germline V gene. The CDR3 region is CASSLVSGYNEQFF. The CDR3 DNA reads as TGTGCCAGCAGCTTAGTCAGCGGCTACAATGAGCAGTTCTTC.

This rearrangement joins TRBV5-1 to TRBJ1-1; D is possibly TRBD1 (5 bases). This CDR3 has 17 amino acids. V gave up 2 bases and J gave up 7 bases, with 24 bases separating them. Germline-derived CDR1 and CDR2 are SGHRS and YFSETQ. DNA for the CDR3: TGCGCCAGCAGCTTAAAACACCCGGGGGGAGGGTCCTATGAAGCTTTCTTT. It encodes CASSLKHPGGGSYEAFF. Full variable domain (outside the CDR3, taken from reference TRBV5-1 and TRBJ1-1): KAGVTQTPRYLIKTRGQQVTLSCSPISGHRSVSWYQQTPGQGLQFLFEYFSETQRNKGNFPGRFSGRQFSNSRSEMNVSTLELGDSALYLCASSLKHPGGGSYEAFFGQGTRLTVV.

J is TRBJ1-1 and V is TRBV5-1; 9 bases are shared with TRBD1. Germline CDR1 SGHRS, CDR2 YFSETQ. The CDR3 spans 16 residues. The ends lost 3 bases at V and 0 bases at J; junction bases unmatched: 6. This CDR3 is CASSSGQGWMNTEAFF. In DNA, the CDR3 is TGCGCCAGCAGCTCCGGACAGGGGTGGATGAACACTGAAGCTTTCTTT.

The chain joins TRBV29-1 to TRBJ1-3, with D maybe TRBD1 (5 bases). V was clipped by 6 bases and J by 4 bases, with 13 bases between them. The CDR3 runs to 13 residues. Germline-derived CDR1 and CDR2 are SQVTM and ANQGSEA. CDR3 amino acids: CSVVTARGNTIYF. CDR3 nucleotides: TGCAGCGTAGTGACAGCTCGCGGAAACACCATATATTTT. Full variable domain (rest looked up from reference TRBV29-1 and TRBJ1-3): SAVISQKPSRDICQRGTSLTIQCQVDSQVTMMFWYRQQPGQSLTLIATANQGSEATYESGFVIDKFPISRPNLTFSTLTVSNMSPEDSSIYLCSVVTARGNTIYFGEGSWLTVV.

V usage is TRBV7-3 and J usage is TRBJ2-2; D might be TRBD1 or TRBD2, each matching 5 bases. V was trimmed by 0 bases and J by 7 bases, leaving 12 bases between them. The CDR3 length is 15 residues. Per the germline V gene, CDR1 is SGHTA and CDR2 is FQGTGA. CDR3 region: CASSLTVGGGGELFF. CDR3 DNA sequence: TGTGCCAGCAGCTTAACTGTGGGTGGGGGCGGGGAGCTGTTTTTT.

There are a few counts of this clone. The rearrangement links TRBV28 to TRBJ1-5, with 7 bases aligning to TRBD1. Per germline, CDR1 MDHEN and CDR2 SYDVKM. With 4 bases clipped from V and 3 bases from J, the junction kept 6 bases outside the gene matches. The CDR3 loop spans 15 amino acids. CDR3 sequence: CASSSPTGNNQPQHF. The CDR3 DNA is TGTGCCAGCAGTTCGCCGACAGGGAACAATCAGCCCCAGCATTTT.

This rearrangement joins TRBV19 to TRBJ2-1; 8 nucleotides match TRBD2. This CDR3 has 16 residues. CDR1 and CDR2 from the germline V gene are LNHDA and SQIVND (reference sequence). V shed 6 bases and J 0 bases; nucleotides not matched to a gene: 7. CDR3 sequence (DNA): TGTGCCAGTAGCAGAATACGGGGGGGCTCCTACAATGAGCAGTTCTTC. Residues: CASSRIRGGSYNEQFF. Filled out from reference TRBV19 and TRBJ2-1, the complete variable domain reads DGGITQSPKYLFRKEGQNVTLSCEQNLNHDAMYWYRQDPGQGLRLIYYSQIVNDFQKGDIAEGYSVSREKKESFPLTVTSAQKNPTAFYLCASSRIRGGSYNEQFFGPGTRLTVL.

This rearrangement joins TRBV2 to TRBJ1-5; the D gene is possibly TRBD1 (5 bases). The CDR3 sequence is 16 residues long. Germline loops: CDR1 SNHLY, CDR2 FYNNEI. V was cut by 6 bases and J by 6 bases, with 21 bases left in between. For the CDR3, the DNA is TGTGCCAGCAGACCTCTGACAGTCGGGAGAAGTCAGCCCCAGCATTTT. Protein sequence: CASRPLTVGRSQPQHF.

This clone was recorded only once. This rearrangement joins TRBV5-1 to TRBJ2-2; D not certain. With 4 bases removed from V and 1 base from J, the gap between germline ends came to 11 bases. This CDR3 contains 15 residues. Germline V lookup: CDR1 SGHRS, CDR2 YFSETQ. CDR3 in DNA: TGCGCCAGCAGCGCGACTGAACTGAACACCGGGGAGCTGTTTTTT. Its protein is CASSATELNTGELFF.

The rearrangement joins TRBV21-1 to TRBJ2-1. TRBV21-1 is a pseudogene segment. CDR3 length: 16 amino acids. The CDR3 coding sequence is TGTGCCAGCCCACTCGTCCAAGGTAGAACATACAATGAGCAGTTCTTC. Protein sequence: CASPLVQGRTYNEQFF.

The chain links TRBV5-1 to TRBJ2-1; 8 bases match TRBD2. The CDR3 is 15 amino acids. Trimming took 0 bases from V and 7 from J; bases not matched to a gene: 6. Germline V lookup: CDR1 SGHRS, CDR2 YFSETQ. In DNA, the CDR3 is TGCGCCAGCAGCTTGGCAACTAGCGGCTGGAATGAGCAGTTCTTC. Amino acids: CASSLATSGWNEQFF.

This chain joins TRBV5-6 and TRBJ2-3; 7 positions match TRBD1. After removal of 4 bases from V and 4 bases from J, the junction contained 6 bases not matched to a gene. The CDR3 has 14 residues. In germline, CDR1 is SGHDT, CDR2 YYEEEE. CDR3 in amino acids: CASSLRQGSDTQYF. In DNA form, the CDR3 reads TGTGCCAGCAGCCTTAGACAGGGTTCAGATACGCAGTATTTT. The full variable domain, its missing parts supplied by reference TRBV5-6 and TRBJ2-3, is DAGVTQSPTHLIKTRGQQVTLRCSPKSGHDTVSWYQQALGQGPQFIFQYYEEEERQRGNFPDRFSGHQFPNYSSELNVNALLLGDSALYLCASSLRQGSDTQYFGPGTRLTVL.

The J gene is TRBJ2-1, the V gene TRBV2; 14 positions match TRBD2. The V gene end was trimmed by 3 bases and the J gene end by 9 bases; junction bases not matched to a gene: 16. Germline values: CDR1 SNHLY, CDR2 FYNNEI. The CDR3 length is 19 residues. CDR3 in amino acids: CASSDPTETGLAGAGEQFF. In DNA, the CDR3 is TGTGCCAGCAGTGATCCAACAGAAACGGGACTAGCGGGAGCAGGTGAGCAGTTCTTC.

The V and J genes are TRBV5-6 and TRBJ2-1, with TRBD1 identical over 8 bases. CDR3 length: 16 amino acids. With 4 bases clipped from V and 7 bases from J, the junction kept 13 bases outside the gene matches. Per germline, CDR1 SGHDT and CDR2 YYEEEE. CDR3 in DNA: TGTGCCAGCAGCCAGGCCTACAGGGGGTACGGTAATGAGCAGTTCTTC. Translation: CASSQAYRGYGNEQFF.